Listed below are T cell receptor beta chains from one sample, sequenced in a study of cytomegalovirus exposure and HLA in healthy donors. TCRdb keeps only in-frame clones here, not all; method: immunoSEQ multiplex PCR. Among about 150,000 clones listed, roughly 79% were seen once. The sample taken for sequencing was PBMCs. The receptors stem from a male donor in good health and CMV-seronegative. The CDR3 runs from the conserved cysteine through the conserved F or W. Fields, in order: CDR3 length, D gene, V gene, clone size, J gene, CDR3 protein, CDR3 DNA. D genes are given only for firm matches. The size entry is marked missing in some rows and otherwise reads once, few, many or a size class.

15,.,TRBV5-6,once,TRBJ2-7,CASSADTELEYEQYF,TGTGCCAGCAGCGCGGACACTGAGCTTGAGTACGAGCAGTACTTC
16,.,TRBV10-2,.,TRBJ2-5,CASSERKLQVQETQYF,TGCGCCAGCAGTGAAAGGAAACTGCAGGTCCAAGAGACCCAGTACTTC
16,.,TRBV7-2,.,TRBJ2-5,CASSLEGRWVKETQYF,TGTGCCAGCAGCTTAGAAGGGAGGTGGGTTAAAGAGACCCAGTACTTC
14,TRBD2,TRBV9,.,TRBJ2-5,CASSAERGRETQYF,TGTGCCAGCAGCGCAGAGCGGGGGAGAGAGACCCAGTACTTC
15,TRBD1,TRBV9,.,TRBJ2-1,CASSVRGQGDGEQFF,TGTGCCAGCAGCGTAAGAGGACAGGGGGACGGTGAGCAGTTCTTC
18,TRBD1,TRBV7-2,.,TRBJ1-3,CASSLGPGQGPSGNTIYF,TGTGCCAGCAGCTTAGGACCTGGACAGGGCCCCTCTGGAAACACCATATATTTT
16,TRBD1,TRBV27,.,TRBJ2-5,CASTPGQGILGETQYF,TGTGCCAGCACCCCTGGACAGGGGATTTTGGGAGAGACCCAGTACTTC
14,TRBD1,TRBV7-2,few,TRBJ2-4,CASNQDRVVNIQYF,TGTGCCAGCAACCAAGACAGGGTGGTCAACATTCAGTACTTC
13,TRBD1,TRBV6-1,.,TRBJ2-7,CASGTGRSYEQYF,TGTGCCAGCGGGACAGGGCGTTCCTACGAGCAGTACTTC
15,TRBD2,TRBV5-1,.,TRBJ2-3,CASSYAGGALDTQYF,TGCGCCAGCAGCTACGCGGGGGGCGCCCTAGATACGCAGTATTTT
15,.,TRBV4-3,.,TRBJ1-5,CASSQGLLGGQPQHF,TGCGCCAGCAGCCAAGGACTACTGGGGGGTCAGCCCCAGCATTTT
17,.,TRBV25-1,.,TRBJ2-7,CASSEYGGRGTEYEQYF,TGTGCCAGCAGTGAATATGGGGGGAGGGGGACCGAGTACGAGCAGTACTTC
15,.,TRBV5-4,.,TRBJ2-3,CASSWGGVGTDTQYF,TGTGCCAGCAGCTGGGGGGGCGTGGGCACAGATACGCAGTATTTT
12,.,TRBV7-9,.,TRBJ1-1,CASRGGNTEAFF,TGTGCCAGCAGGGGGGGGAACACTGAAGCTTTCTTT
15,TRBD2,TRBV5-4,few,TRBJ2-3,CASSLASGDLDTQYF,TGTGCCAGCAGCTTGGCTAGCGGGGACCTAGATACGCAGTATTTT
14,.,TRBV7-9,.,TRBJ2-5,CASNQRGGGETQYF,TGTGCCAGCAACCAGAGGGGTGGAGGGGAGACCCAGTACTTC
16,TRBD2,TRBV6-6,.,TRBJ2-3,CASSYPLRTGGDTQYF,TGTGCCAGCAGTTACCCACTTAGGACGGGGGGGGATACGCAGTATTTT
15,TRBD2,TRBV28,.,TRBJ2-7,CASSLERGARYEQYF,TGTGCCAGCAGTTTGGAGCGGGGGGCCCGCTACGAGCAGTACTTC
13,.,TRBV29-1,.,TRBJ1-2,CSVDSGIGYGYTF,TGCAGCGTTGACTCGGGGATTGGCTATGGCTACACCTTC
19,TRBD2,TRBV18,.,TRBJ2-1,CASSPKGLAGGTSYNEQFF,TGTGCCAGCTCACCAAAGGGACTAGCGGGGGGCACCTCCTACAATGAGCAGTTCTTC
13,TRBD1,TRBV30,once,TRBJ1-5,CAWGQGGNQPQHF,TGTGCCTGGGGACAGGGGGGCAATCAGCCCCAGCATTTT
15,.,TRBV6-5,.,TRBJ1-6,CASKRVSSYNSPLHF,TGTGCCAGCAAGCGGGTTAGCTCCTATAATTCACCCCTCCACTTT
12,.,TRBV6-6,.,TRBJ2-7,CATWDSSYEQYF,TGTGCCACCTGGGACTCCTCCTACGAGCAGTACTTC
14,.,TRBV30,.,TRBJ1-6,CAWMGGSYNSPLHF,TGTGCCTGGATGGGGGGTTCTTATAATTCACCCCTCCACTTT
16,TRBD1,TRBV5-4,.,TRBJ2-5,CASSHRTGDLRETQYF,TGTGCCAGCAGCCACCGGACAGGGGATCTCCGGGAGACCCAGTACTTC
15,TRBD1,TRBV11-2,.,TRBJ1-2,CASSSPGQEVYGYTF,TGTGCCAGCAGCTCGCCGGGACAGGAGGTTTATGGCTACACCTTC
16,.,TRBV7-2,.,TRBJ1-6,CASSYHSSQLNSPLHF,TGTGCCAGCAGCTACCATTCCTCTCAACTTAATTCACCCCTCCACTTT
15,TRBD2,TRBV4-2,.,TRBJ2-1,CASSQGAGDYNEQFF,TGTGCCAGCAGCCAAGGTGCGGGGGACTACAATGAGCAGTTCTTC
15,TRBD1,TRBV11-2,.,TRBJ1-6,CASSLRTGRYSPLHF,TGTGCCAGCAGCCTCCGGACAGGGCGGTACTCACCCCTCCACTTT
15,TRBD2,TRBV7-9,.,TRBJ2-7,CASTHVAGDTYEQYF,TGTGCCAGCACACATGTAGCGGGGGACACCTACGAGCAGTACTTC
15,.,TRBV4-1,.,TRBJ2-2,CASSQEMRFGGELFF,TGCGCCAGCAGCCAAGAAATGCGGTTCGGCGGGGAGCTGTTTTTT
14,.,TRBV27,.,TRBJ1-4,CASSPRDLNEKLFF,TGTGCCAGCAGTCCCCGGGACTTGAATGAAAAACTGTTTTTT
13,.,TRBV18,.,TRBJ1-2,CASSSSDFYGYTF,TGTGCCAGCTCATCTTCCGACTTCTATGGCTACACCTTC
17,TRBD1,TRBV7-9,.,TRBJ2-1,CASSLTPGTGGYGEQFF,TGTGCCAGCAGCTTAACACCCGGGACAGGGGGCTACGGTGAGCAGTTCTTC
12,.,TRBV30,.,TRBJ1-2,CAWSVRRVGYTF,TGTGCCTGGAGTGTACGCAGGGTTGGCTACACCTTC
14,TRBD1,TRBV7-8,.,TRBJ2-5,CASSRSRDRRDQYF,TGTGCCAGCAGCCGCTCCCGGGACAGGCGTGACCAGTACTTC
12,.,TRBV2,.,TRBJ1-5,CASSALNQPQHF,TGTGCCAGCAGCGCACTTAATCAGCCCCAGCATTTT
17,.,TRBV4-1,.,TRBJ1-5,CASSQEKGVPSNQPQHF,TGCGCCAGCAGCCAAGAGAAGGGGGTCCCTAGCAATCAGCCCCAGCATTTT
14,TRBD1,TRBV7-2,.,TRBJ1-2,CASRQQGTLYGYTF,TGTGCCAGCAGACAACAGGGGACTCTCTATGGCTACACCTTC
11,TRBD1,TRBV29-1,.,TRBJ1-1,CSGGQLTEAFF,TGCAGCGGGGGACAGCTCACTGAAGCTTTCTTT
14,.,TRBV7-6,.,TRBJ2-2,CASRPGSNTGELFF,TGTGCCAGCAGACCGGGTTCCAACACCGGGGAGCTGTTTTTT
15,TRBD1,TRBV6-6,.,TRBJ1-5,CASSYDRGASQPQHF,TGTGCCAGCAGTTACGACAGGGGGGCTAGTCAGCCCCAGCATTTT
14,TRBD1,TRBV19,few,TRBJ1-1,CASSIGDRNTEAFF,TGTGCCAGTAGTATCGGGGACAGAAACACTGAAGCTTTCTTT
13,.,TRBV5-1,.,TRBJ2-7,CASRLGGSYEQYF,TGCGCCAGCCGCCTCGGGGGCTCCTACGAGCAGTACTTC
14,.,TRBV30,.,TRBJ1-5,CAWSQGWGDRPQHF,TGTGCCTGGTCCCAGGGGTGGGGAGACCGGCCCCAGCATTTT
15,.,TRBV4-2,.,TRBJ1-1,CASSAGGGLNTEAFF,TGTGCCAGCAGCGCGGGCGGTGGGCTGAACACTGAAGCTTTCTTT
14,.,TRBV18,.,TRBJ2-7,CASSPRDSSYEQYF,TGTGCCAGCTCACCTCGGGACTCATCCTACGAGCAGTACTTC
15,TRBD1,TRBV5-1,.,TRBJ1-1,CASSLVGQGYPEAFF,TGCGCCAGCAGCTTGGTCGGACAGGGCTACCCTGAAGCTTTCTTT
15,.,TRBV5-1,.,TRBJ1-3,CASSLAGDSGNTIYF,TGCGCCAGCAGCTTGGCGGGGGACTCTGGAAACACCATATATTTT
13,TRBD1,TRBV5-1,.,TRBJ2-1,CASAGQGATEQFF,TGCGCCAGCGCGGGACAGGGGGCAACGGAGCAGTTCTTC
17,TRBD1,TRBV9,.,TRBJ2-3,CASSATHRDRAPDTQYF,TGTGCCAGCAGCGCCACCCACCGGGACAGGGCTCCAGATACGCAGTATTTT
16,TRBD2,TRBV7-9,.,TRBJ2-2,CASRVGLAGNTGELFF,TGTGCCAGCAGGGTGGGACTAGCGGGTAACACCGGGGAGCTGTTTTTT
16,.,TRBV19,.,TRBJ1-5,CASSIGHHGVNQPQHF,TGTGCCAGTAGTATAGGGCACCACGGGGTCAATCAGCCCCAGCATTTT
13,.,TRBV11-2,.,TRBJ2-7,CASSLAQAYEQYF,TGTGCCAGCAGCTTAGCGCAGGCCTACGAGCAGTACTTC
14,TRBD1,TRBV6-5,.,TRBJ2-3,CASSLSGGPDTQYF,TGTGCCAGCAGCCTCTCAGGGGGCCCAGATACGCAGTATTTT
12,.,TRBV27,.,TRBJ2-1,CASSTIAGGTFF,TGTGCCAGCAGTACAATAGCCGGGGGAACCTTCTTC
15,.,TRBV12-5,.,TRBJ2-3,CASGLGQTTTDTQYF,TGTGCTAGTGGGCTCGGACAGACTACCACAGATACGCAGTATTTT
16,.,TRBV5-6,.,TRBJ2-1,CASSHGPAGPYNEQFF,TGTGCCAGCAGCCATGGACCCGCGGGCCCGTACAATGAGCAGTTCTTC
12,TRBD1,TRBV7-2,once,TRBJ1-1,CASSSNRGRAFF,TGTGCCAGCAGCTCGAACAGGGGTCGAGCTTTCTTT